This passage covers 3 T cell receptor beta chains from one sample sequenced in a study of T cell clonality in common variable immunodeficiency. Using immunoSEQ multiplex PCR, the repertoire was profiled, and TCRdb retains in-frame clones only, with some absent. The sample yields tens of thousands of clones, without any singletons. Sample: peripheral blood mononuclear cells. All receptors derive from a person aged 18-69 years in good health.

This clone was counted at least ten times. The missing CDR3 end, 3 residues past where the read stops, is filled in from the germline J gene. This chain uses TRBV20-1 with TRBJ1-5; a weak D match, TRBD1 (6 bases). CDR1 is DFQATT, CDR2 SNEGSKA, per germline (reference sequence). Trimming took off 3 bases at V and 2 bases at J, with 17 bases between the two ends. The CDR3 consists of 16 residues. CDR3 DNA, as far as it was read: TGCAGTGCTAGTCCTCAGGGGCTTGGCGGCAATCAGCCC. Protein sequence: CSASPQGLGGNQP. The full CDR3 protein reads CSASPQGLGGNQPQHF.

Remarks on this clone: At one of its ends the junction is not consistent with the germline gene, which may arise from a read error. Read sequence stops 3 residues before the CDR3 end, and the germline J gene provides the missing end. V usage is TRBV7-2 and J usage is TRBJ1-1; 9 bases map to TRBD1. In germline, CDR1 is SGHTA, CDR2 FQGNSA. CDR3 length: 15 amino acids. The DNA read from the CDR3 is TGTGCCGGCAGCTCTGACAGGGGGAGGAACACTGAA. Its translation is CAGSSDRGRNTE. In full, the CDR3 reads CAGSSDRGRNTEAFF.

This clone occurred many times. The CDR3 goes on 3 residues after the read ends, and that part is filled in from the germline J gene. The same CDR3 is also encoded by other DNA sequences in this sample. The V gene is TRBV7-9, the J gene TRBJ2-7; no firm D call. Per germline, CDR1 SEHNR and CDR2 FQNEAQ (reference sequence). Trimming cost V 3 bases and J 0 bases, with 9 bases left between them. This CDR3 region has 14 residues. The CDR3 DNA, read in part, is TGTGCCAGCAGCTTGCCACAGTCCTCCTACGAG. Translation: CASSLPQSSYE. The whole CDR3 is CASSLPQSSYEQYF.